The subject of this entry is one T cell receptor (beta chain). There is no known antigen for this receptor. Base qualities are not at hand, and no much larger clone is one base apart. Participants in the prospective study were aged roughly 18 to 100 years, lived in over 20 United States geographic areas, and enrolled through a virtual design. In the prospective study, cohorts were assigned on the basis of participant-reported clinical history obtained from a screening survey and a study questionnaire. In the prospective study, whole blood, serum and a nasopharyngeal or oropharyngeal swab were collected from each participant by mobile phlebotomists. Prospective study participants could optionally give additional blood draws and questionnaires over an approximately 2-month period. Blood samples from the prospective study were shipped frozen or at room temperature prior to DNA extraction. Via the germline V gene, CDR1 is MGHRA and CDR2 YSYEKL. The CDR3 contains 13 residues, cysteine and phenylalanine counted. The sequence is cut down to CDR3 DNA, 39 bases in frame from base 1. After removal of 1 base from V and 15 bases from J, the junction retains 4 bases not matched to a gene.

TCRbeta CDR3 regions were amplified from genomic DNA by means of the immunoSEQ Assay, a bias-controlled multiplex PCR. From the authors' description of their analysis: Within the assay, amplification of reference gene primers was used to estimate how many nucleated cells each sample contained. To quantify the absolute abundance of each unique TCRbeta CDR3 rearrangement, sequence reads were collapsed and filtered. For each sample, productive Simpson clonality was calculated as the square root of Simpson's diversity index over productive rearrangements. TCRdb's version of the immuneACCESS table is confined to in-frame rearrangements and falls short of the full clone set. An unresolved V gene accounts for under half of the shortfall where checked; the remainder is of unknown origin. The DNA gave D and trimming, while V, J and clone size come from that table. Counted in this sample were some 220,000 clones; 85% to 90% of them appeared once. The ten top clones hold approximately 3.1% of the sample.

This entry belongs to a study of blood T cell repertoires in COVID-19 (dated by TCRdb to the early 2020s). As for the study more broadly: Recovered participants in ImmuneRACE Cohort 3 were defined as having two consecutive negative NP/OP PCR tests, clearance from a healthcare professional, or resolution of symptoms. Samples covering the acute and convalescent phases of COVID-19 were provided by collaborators in the United States, Italy and Spain. The material from the prospective study consisted of cDNA or gDNA derived from T cells, B-cell-depleted T cells, or PBMCs. Subjects who had been exposed to COVID-19, were actively infected with it, or had recovered from it provided the deeply sampled blood TCRbeta repertoires that made up the dataset. The repertoires were released in a freely available public database meant as a resource for research on the immune response to SARS-CoV-2. The samples were drawn from the first 160 participants of the ongoing ImmuneRACE study and from over 950 subjects provided by 6 global collaborators. Sample metadata almost always included a de-identified subject ID, COVID-19 status, age in years and sex. Where HLA class I and class II types were available, the types were taken from metadata supplied by the sample provider, not from assay-based typing.

General study outcomes and caveats: Clinical and demographic metadata were provided uncurated, with the amount varying by source and participant.

The chain links TRBV4-1 with TRBJ2-1, and 12 bases in between align with TRBD2. Sequencing used PBMCs or T cells enriched from blood (not recorded which). This clonotype was sampled from a woman between 50 and 59 years old in a cohort exposed to, infected with or recovered from COVID-19 (not recorded which). The CDR3 in this case is CASSQGLAGDLFF. In nucleotide form, the sequence is TGCGCCAGCAGCCAAGGACTAGCGGGGGATCTGTTCTTC.